The 5 T cell receptor beta chains in this list originate from one sample, sequenced in a study of beta chain features in type 1 diabetes (dated by TCRdb to the late 2010s). These TCRs' antigens remain unknown. Study-wide findings and limitations: Type 1 diabetes patients showed a moderate but significant shortening of TCRB CDR3 length in all four CD4+ subsets.

Libraries were built with the immunoSEQ multiplex PCR assay. All of the isolated RNA was reverse transcribed with the High Capacity cDNA Reverse Transcription Kit, so expressed TCRB transcripts were sequenced. TCRdb stores this immuneACCESS table with in-frame sequences only. Part of the clones is absent; in the studies checked, under half of the shortfall reflects unresolved V genes, and no reason is known for the rest. The table for this sample lists some 52,000 clones; around 45% of them were counted only once. 1.4% of the sample comes from the top ten. The sequencing input was Tregs from blood. The sample's cell subset or site label, decoded: regulatory CD4+ T cells. These receptors were taken from a man in his thirties or forties with type 1 diabetes.

The chain carries TRBV5-1 and TRBJ2-5; 7 nucleotides match TRBD1. The J call is uncertain, as TRBJ2-7 better fits the DNA end. Germline V CDR1 and CDR2: SGHRS, YFSETQ. The CDR3 spans 14 residues. The CDR3, as DNA: TGCGCCAGCAGCGCCCGGGACAGATATTACGAGCAGTACTTC. Amino acid sequence: CASSARDRYYEQYF.

This clone showed up just once. The V call is TRBV5-1, the J call TRBJ2-7; 7 nucleotides line up with TRBD2. Unmatched junction bases numbered 7, after V lost 0 bases and J lost 1 base. CDR1 is SGHRS, CDR2 YFSETQ, per germline. The CDR3 has 16 residues. The chain's CDR3 is CASSLGNLADSYEQYF. CDR3 in DNA: TGCGCCAGCAGCTTGGGTAATCTAGCGGATTCCTACGAGCAGTACTTC.

J is TRBJ2-5 and V is TRBV5-1; no clear D gene. Germline V lookup: CDR1 SGHRS, CDR2 YFSETQ. Deletions cut 1 base from V and 1 base from J, with 5 bases between. CDR3 length: 13 amino acids. CDR3: CASSLKSQETQYF. CDR3 coding DNA: TGCGCCAGCAGCTTGAAGAGCCAAGAGACCCAGTACTTC.

This chain joins TRBV10-2 and TRBJ2-2; 16 positions match TRBD2. After removal of 3 bases from V and 7 bases from J, the junction contained 8 bases not matched to a gene. The V gene's germline CDR1 is WSHSY and CDR2 SAAADI. The CDR3 loop spans 18 amino acids. The DNA for the CDR3 is TGCGCCAGCAGTGATGCCGGGACTAGCGGGAGGGCCGTCGGGGAGCTGTTTTTT. As protein: CASSDAGTSGRAVGELFF.

The chain couples TRBV28 to TRBJ2-1; D is possibly TRBD2 (5 bases). V dropped 2 bases and J dropped 8 bases, with 19 bases sitting between them. The CDR3 covers 16 residues. Germline loops: CDR1 MDHEN, CDR2 SYDVKM. The CDR3 spells CASSLGRVFTSYEQFF. The CDR3, as DNA: TGTGCCAGCAGTTTAGGACGTGTATTTACTAGTTATGAGCAGTTCTTC.